These 29 T cell receptor beta chains were all obtained from the same sample, sequenced in a study of blood T cell repertoires in COVID-19. Assay: immunoSEQ multiplex PCR; the TCRdb copy retains only in-frame clones and omits some. The sample has about 460,000 clones; around nine tenths are singletons. The sample comprised PBMCs or T cells enriched from blood (not recorded which). Receptors were obtained from an older woman who had recovered from COVID-19.

The chain combines TRBV7-9 with TRBJ1-6; 7 bases align to TRBD1. CDR1 SEHNR and CDR2 FQNEAQ come from the germline V gene (reference sequence). The V segment lost 6 bases and the J segment 0 bases; nucleotides outside the gene matches: 5. There are 16 residues in the CDR3. This CDR3 reads CASRDRRSSYNSPLHF. The DNA for the CDR3 is TGTGCCAGCAGGGACAGGAGAAGCTCCTATAATTCACCCCTCCACTTT.

This clone was found once. V usage is TRBV29-1 and J usage is TRBJ1-4; no firm D call. CDR3 length: 12 residues. V lost 7 bases to trimming and J lost 6 bases, with 12 bases between them. Germline V gene data show CDR1 as SQVTM and CDR2 as ANQGSEA. The CDR3 spells CSAHRGDEKLFF. Here the CDR3 DNA reads TGCAGCGCACATAGAGGAGATGAAAAACTGTTTTTT.

J is TRBJ2-1 and V is TRBV18, with 11 nucleotides matching TRBD1. Germline CDR1 and CDR2: KGHSH and LQKENI. V lost 6 bases to trimming and J lost 1 base; unmatched junction nucleotides: 5. This CDR3 has 16 residues. The CDR3 DNA reads as TGTGCCAGCTCCCTCGGGACAGGGGGGTCCTACAATGAGCAGTTCTTC. It yields the protein CASSLGTGGSYNEQFF.

The V and J genes are TRBV7-6 and TRBJ2-3, with TRBD1 matching 8 bases. This CDR3 spans 12 amino acids. The germline CDR1 and CDR2 sequences are SGHVS and FNYEAQ. The V gene end was trimmed by 4 bases and the J gene end by 11 bases; junction bases not matched to a gene: 5. The CDR3 is CASSSGQGGQYF. The DNA of the CDR3 is TGTGCCAGCAGCTCCGGACAGGGCGGGCAGTATTTT.

This chain links TRBV6-5 with TRBJ1-2; D uncertain. Germline assignment: CDR1 MNHEY and CDR2 SVGAGI. CDR3 length: 13 residues. Between the trimmed V and J ends, which lost 3 bases and 8 bases, there was a span of 13 bases. The CDR3 DNA reads TGTGCCAGCAGTTATAGGTCATCGGGAGGCTACACCTTC. Amino acids: CASSYRSSGGYTF.

This clone was detected only a few times. V is TRBV24-1 and J is TRBJ1-2, with D perhaps matching TRBD1 (5 bases). The length of the CDR3 is 15 residues. V dropped 3 bases and J dropped 0 bases, with 10 bases sitting between them. Germline V lookup: CDR1 KGHDR, CDR2 SFDVKD. This CDR3 is CATSDPTGPNYGYTF. The CDR3 nucleotides read TGTGCCACCAGTGATCCCACAGGCCCTAACTATGGCTACACCTTC.

The V call is TRBV4-1, the J call TRBJ1-6, with 7 bases aligning to TRBD1. Germline values: CDR1 MGHRA, CDR2 YSYEKL. CDR3 length: 16 amino acids. The junction had 7 bases not matched to a gene; V was cut back by 3 bases and J by 5 bases. In DNA form, the CDR3 reads TGCGCCAGCAGCCACGGTGACAGGGCGAATAATTCACCCCTCCACTTT. Translated, it gives CASSHGDRANNSPLHF.

The chain employs TRBV12-5 and TRBJ1-1; 8 bases map to TRBD1. Trimming took 7 bases from V and 8 from J; bases not matched to a gene: 3. Germline CDR1 and CDR2: LGHNT and FRNRAP. The CDR3 is made up of 11 amino acids. The CDR3 protein is CASARQGEAFF. The DNA of the CDR3 is TGTGCTAGTGCCCGACAGGGGGAAGCTTTCTTT.

V usage is TRBV24-1 and J usage is TRBJ2-5; D is possibly TRBD1 (6 bases). The V end lost 0 bases, the J end lost 3 bases, and 16 bases lay between the germline ends. The CDR3 is made up of 17 amino acids. Germline-derived CDR1 and CDR2 are KGHDR and SFDVKD. The CDR3 coding sequence is TGTGCCACCAGTGATTTGCTACAGGGCATGGGAAAAGAGACCCAGTACTTC. Amino acid sequence: CATSDLLQGMGKETQYF.

V is TRBV5-6 and J is TRBJ1-5; D is undetermined. Trimming stripped 3 bases from V and 3 bases from J, with 10 bases between. Germline V gene sequence: CDR1 SGHDT, CDR2 YYEEEE. The CDR3 totals 14 residues. The CDR3 region is CASSSWEANQPQHF. CDR3 bases: TGTGCCAGCAGCTCCTGGGAGGCCAATCAGCCCCAGCATTTT.

The CDR3 reads CASSHQAGTGVYEQYF. The CDR3, as DNA: TGCGCCAGCAGCCACCAAGCCGGGACAGGGGTCTACGAGCAGTACTTC. The chain joins TRBV4-1 to TRBJ2-7, with TRBD1 identical over 10 bases. CDR1 is MGHRA, CDR2 YSYEKL, per germline. V shed 3 bases and J 3 bases; nucleotides not matched to a gene: 8. This CDR3 has 16 amino acids.

In DNA, the CDR3 is TGTGCCACCAGCAGACCTGTGGGAGGGGTCTATGGCTACACCTTC. Protein: CATSRPVGGVYGYTF. This rearrangement joins TRBV15 to TRBJ1-2; TRBD1 is a possible D gene (5 bases). Per the germline V gene, CDR1 is LNHNV and CDR2 is YYDKDF (reference sequence). This CDR3 contains 15 residues. Between the trimmed V and J ends, which lost 2 bases and 4 bases, there was a span of 14 bases. The variable domain in full, completed from reference TRBV15 and TRBJ1-2, reads DAMVIQNPRYQVTQFGKPVTLSCSQTLNHNVMYWYQQKSSQAPKLLFHYYDKDFNNEADTPDNFQSRRPNTSFCFLDIRSPGLGDTAMYLCATSRPVGGVYGYTFGSGTRLTVV.

The gene calls are TRBV5-5 and TRBJ1-5; D is unresolved. Trimming cost V 0 bases and J 4 bases, with 8 bases left between them. The CDR3 has 14 amino acids. In germline, CDR1 is SGHKS, CDR2 YYEKEE (reference sequence). The DNA of the CDR3 is TGTGCCAGCAGCTTGGCGGTAGAAAATCAGCCCCAGCATTTT. It is translated as CASSLAVENQPQHF.

The rearrangement uses TRBV7-8 and TRBJ1-1; TRBD1 is a possible D gene (5 bases). This CDR3 is built from 18 residues. Trimming removed 1 base at V and 0 bases at J, with 18 bases between. Germline V gives CDR1 SGHVS, CDR2 FQNEAQ. CDR3 region: CASSLVVVLGGMNTEAFF. CDR3 nucleotide sequence: TGTGCCAGCAGCTTAGTCGTAGTGTTGGGGGGAATGAACACTGAAGCTTTCTTT. The full variable domain, with the rest looked up from reference TRBV7-8 and TRBJ1-1, is GAGVSQSPRYKVAKRGQDVALRCDPISGHVSLFWYQQALGQGPEFLTYFQNEAQLDKSGLPSDRFFAERPEGSVSTLKIQRTQQEDSAVYLCASSLVVVLGGMNTEAFFGQGTRLTVV.

This clone was found a few times. In the same sample, other DNA sequences code for this CDR3. The CDR3 nucleotides are TGCAGCGTTGGCGACAGTAATCAGCCCCAGCATTTT. Translation gives CSVGDSNQPQHF. V and J are TRBV29-1 and TRBJ1-5; possibly TRBD1 for D (5 bases). This CDR3 spans 12 amino acids. The V gene lost 4 bases and the J gene lost 4 bases, with 8 bases spanning the gap. The germline CDR1 and CDR2 sequences are SQVTM and ANQGSEA.

V usage is TRBV6-5 and J usage is TRBJ1-5; 8 bases are shared with TRBD1. Unmatched junction bases numbered 5, after V lost 6 bases and J lost 7 bases. This CDR3 is 13 amino acids long. Germline V gives CDR1 MNHEY, CDR2 SVGAGI. Here the CDR3 DNA reads TGTGCCAGCAGCAGGGGGCTTTTCCAGCCCCAGCATTTT. Its protein is CASSRGLFQPQHF.

This rearrangement joins TRBV25-1 to TRBJ1-2; 7 bases fit TRBD1. With V trimmed by 9 bases and J by 0 bases, 1 base remained unmatched. The CDR3 is 12 residues long. Germline assignment: CDR1 MGHDK and CDR2 SYGVNS. The CDR3 region has the DNA TGTGCCAGTAGGGGGCCTAACTATGGCTACACCTTC. It specifies CASRGPNYGYTF.

V and J are TRBV10-2 and TRBJ2-2, with 9 bases that match TRBD2. This CDR3 spans 15 amino acids. CDR1 WSHSY and CDR2 SAAADI come from the germline V gene. J lost 6 bases, V lost 10 bases, and 12 bases had no gene match. The CDR3 region is CATNPGLAISGELFF. The DNA for the CDR3 is TGCGCCACCAACCCGGGACTAGCAATCTCCGGGGAGCTGTTTTTT.

This chain uses TRBV19 with TRBJ1-5, with 9 bases matching TRBD1. V was clipped by 7 bases and J by 5 bases; unmatched bases: 3. The CDR3 extends over 13 amino acids. Germline V CDR1 and CDR2: LNHDA, SQIVND (reference sequence). The CDR3 protein is CASIDRGDQPQHF. Here the CDR3 DNA reads TGTGCCAGTATCGACAGGGGGGATCAGCCCCAGCATTTT. The variable domain in full, completed from reference TRBV19 and TRBJ1-5, reads DGGITQSPKYLFRKEGQNVTLSCEQNLNHDAMYWYRQDPGQGLRLIYYSQIVNDFQKGDIAEGYSVSREKKESFPLTVTSAQKNPTAFYLCASIDRGDQPQHFGDGTRLSIL.

The chain is built from TRBV12-5 and TRBJ2-1, with 9 bases identical to TRBD2. This CDR3 region has 13 residues. V trimming: 7 bases; J trimming: 7 bases; junction bases outside the gene matches: 5. Per the germline V gene, CDR1 is LGHNT and CDR2 is FRNRAP. The CDR3 bases are TGTGCTAGTGCCCCTAGCGGGGTGAATGAGCAGTTCTTC. The encoded protein is CASAPSGVNEQFF.

The rearrangement uses TRBV2 and TRBJ1-1, with D perhaps TRBD1 (5 bases). The CDR3 contains 17 residues. CDR1 is SNHLY, CDR2 FYNNEI, per germline. The V end lost 7 bases, the J end lost 5 bases, and 26 bases lay between the germline ends. CDR3 protein: CASTPTVILARRTEAFF. CDR3 DNA: TGTGCCAGCACCCCGACAGTTATCCTGGCACGGAGAACTGAAGCTTTCTTT.

The V gene is TRBV6-5, the J gene TRBJ1-3; maybe TRBD1 (5 bases). This CDR3 has 12 residues. Germline CDR1 is MNHEY and CDR2 is SVGAGI. Trimming left V 6 bases short and J 5 bases short, with 8 bases between. The CDR3 here is CASSKDRNTIYF. For the CDR3, the DNA is TGTGCCAGCAGCAAGGACAGAAACACCATATATTTT.

The chain carries TRBV3-1 (or the pseudogene TRBV3-2) and TRBJ1-1; 10 nucleotides agree with TRBD1. The germline gives CDR1 LGHDT, CDR2 YNNKEL (reference sequence). CDR3 length equals 14 residues. The V segment lost 2 bases and the J segment 6 bases; nucleotides outside the gene matches: 3. In DNA, the CDR3 is TGTGCCAGCAGCCAACCGGGGACAGGGGCTGAAGCTTTCTTT. It is translated as CASSQPGTGAEAFF.

The sample holds a few counts of this clone. The J gene is TRBJ2-2, the V gene TRBV7-8; 9 bases match TRBD1. The CDR3 loop spans 14 amino acids. The junction had 3 bases not matched to a gene; V was cut back by 5 bases and J by 5 bases. Per the germline V gene, CDR1 is SGHVS and CDR2 is FQNEAQ. The CDR3, as DNA: TGTGCCAGCAGCCCTGGACAGGGGACCGGGGAGCTGTTTTTT. Translated: CASSPGQGTGELFF. The whole variable domain, remainder taken from reference TRBV7-8 and TRBJ2-2, is GAGVSQSPRYKVAKRGQDVALRCDPISGHVSLFWYQQALGQGPEFLTYFQNEAQLDKSGLPSDRFFAERPEGSVSTLKIQRTQQEDSAVYLCASSPGQGTGELFFGEGSRLTVL.

The chain joins TRBV5-4 to TRBJ1-2; no firm D call. Trimming removed 2 bases at V and 2 bases at J, with 10 bases between. Germline V gene sequence: CDR1 SGHNT, CDR2 YYREEE (reference sequence). This CDR3 has 14 residues. The CDR3 DNA is TGTGCCAGCAGCTTTGAATCGGGGAACTATGGCTACACCTTC. This codes for CASSFESGNYGYTF.

This chain connects TRBV4-1 to TRBJ2-7; tentative D call: TRBD2 (7 bases). CDR1 is MGHRA, CDR2 YSYEKL, per germline. The CDR3 consists of 15 residues. Trimming pared 0 bases from V and 7 bases from J, leaving 16 bases between. The CDR3 loop is CASSQEIGGAGEQYF. CDR3 nucleotides: TGCGCCAGCAGCCAAGAGATTGGGGGGGCGGGGGAGCAGTACTTC.

CDR3 DNA: TGTGCCAGCAGACAGACAGGGGGCGCGTACTATGGCTACACCTTC. As protein: CASRQTGGAYYGYTF. This chain links TRBV6-5 with TRBJ1-2, with TRBD1 matching over 10 bases. CDR3 length: 15 residues. Germline lookup yields CDR1 MNHEY and CDR2 SVGAGI. Losses at the gene ends were 6 bases for V and 3 bases for J; bases not matched to a gene: 7.

The V gene is TRBV7-8, the J gene TRBJ2-3; 8 positions agree with TRBD1. With 5 bases clipped from V and 1 base from J, the junction kept 5 bases outside the gene matches. Germline values: CDR1 SGHVS, CDR2 FQNEAQ. CDR3 size: 15 residues. The CDR3 here is CASSTRQGRTDTQYF. In DNA, the CDR3 is TGTGCCAGCAGCACCCGACAGGGGCGCACAGATACGCAGTATTTT.

The chain links TRBV2 to TRBJ1-1, with D hard to call. CDR3 length: 13 residues. The V end lost 2 bases, the J end lost 1 base, and 5 bases lay between the germline ends. The V gene's germline CDR1 is SNHLY and CDR2 FYNNEI. CDR3 region: CASSELRNTEAFF. The CDR3 DNA is TGTGCCAGCAGTGAACTCCGGAACACTGAAGCTTTCTTT.